Shown below are 24 T cell receptor beta chains from a single sample sequenced in a study of blood T cell repertoires in COVID-19. Clones were sequenced by immunoSEQ multiplex PCR, and TCRdb holds only the in-frame ones, with some missing. In the table there are about 370,000 clones, around 87% of which are singletons. The specimen sequenced was PBMCs or T cells enriched from blood (not recorded which). The receptors shown here come from a man aged 18 to 30 who had recovered from COVID-19.

A single count supports this clone. The V and J genes are TRBV19 and TRBJ1-1; no firm D call. The CDR3 totals 16 residues. The V end was cut by 0 bases, the J end by 1 base, with 12 bases between. Germline V gene data show CDR1 as LNHDA and CDR2 as SQIVND (reference sequence). The DNA for the CDR3 is TGTGCCAGTAGTATAGAAGCGGAGGCAGGGAACACTGAAGCTTTCTTT. This sequence encodes CASSIEAEAGNTEAFF.

This chain links TRBV5-4 with TRBJ1-2; 8 bases fit TRBD1. There are 17 residues in the CDR3. V lost 0 bases to trimming and J lost 2 bases; unmatched junction nucleotides: 9. Germline V gene sequence: CDR1 SGHNT, CDR2 YYREEE (reference sequence). For the CDR3, the DNA is TGTGCCAGCAGCTTGGCCCCTCCGGGACAGGCAAACTATGGCTACACCTTC. As protein: CASSLAPPGQANYGYTF.

This clone showed up just once. This chain connects TRBV6-5 to TRBJ2-7; D unresolved. This CDR3 spans 14 amino acids. Trimming stripped 5 bases from V and 2 bases from J, with 13 bases between. Germline-derived CDR1 and CDR2 are MNHEY and SVGAGI. The CDR3 bases are TGTGCCAGCAGTCTGACTCAAACCGCCTACGAGCAGTACTTC. Its translation is CASSLTQTAYEQYF.

The chain recombines TRBV5-1 with TRBJ1-1, with TRBD1 identical over 7 bases. The CDR3 extends over 16 amino acids. The ends lost 3 bases at V and 7 bases at J; junction bases unmatched: 15. Per germline, CDR1 SGHRS and CDR2 YFSETQ. The CDR3 nucleotides read TGCGCCAGCAGCTCCGGAGGACAGGTAGCGGGGAATGAAGCTTTCTTT. Translating gives CASSSGGQVAGNEAFF.

Written as DNA, the CDR3 is TGTGCCAGCAGCCCGCCGACAGGGTCTCCGTTCTTC. Residues: CASSPPTGSPFF. This sequence joins TRBV11-3 and TRBJ2-1; 7 bases agree with TRBD1. Losses at the gene ends were 5 bases for V and 15 bases for J; bases not matched to a gene: 10. The CDR3 has 12 residues. Germline values: CDR1 SGHNT, CDR2 YENEEA.

The chain recombines TRBV19 with TRBJ1-6; D not certain. CDR3 length equals 13 residues. Germline assignment: CDR1 LNHDA and CDR2 SQIVND (reference sequence). Trimming removed 5 bases at V and 10 bases at J, with 12 bases between. The CDR3 sequence: CASSPRTGSPLHF. CDR3 in DNA: TGTGCCAGTAGTCCCAGGACTGGGTCACCCCTCCACTTT.

The V and J genes are TRBV15 and TRBJ1-4, with 8 bases matching TRBD1. Germline V gene data show CDR1 as LNHNV and CDR2 as YYDKDF (reference sequence). Trimming cost V 1 base and J 6 bases; bases outside gene matches: 1. This CDR3 is 14 amino acids long. CDR3 nucleotide sequence: TGTGCCACCAGCAGAGGGACAGGGTATGAAAAACTGTTTTTT. It specifies CATSRGTGYEKLFF.

CDR3: CATSGAYEQYF. DNA for the CDR3: TGTGCCACCTCTGGAGCCTACGAGCAGTACTTC. The chain employs TRBV19 and TRBJ2-7; D uncertain. Per germline, CDR1 LNHDA and CDR2 SQIVND (reference sequence). V lost 10 bases to trimming and J lost 2 bases, with 9 bases between them. This CDR3 region has 11 residues.

The chain links TRBV10-3 to TRBJ1-6; TRBD1 aligns across 11 bases. The CDR3 totals 15 residues. Germline CDR1 is ENHRY and CDR2 is SYGVKD. J gave up 7 bases and V 4 bases, and 3 bases lay outside the gene matches. The CDR3 loop reads CAISAGQGDNSPLHF. CDR3 in DNA: TGTGCCATCAGTGCGGGACAGGGGGACAATTCACCCCTCCACTTT.

The V call is TRBV23-1, the J call TRBJ2-4; 9 bases agree with TRBD1. TRBV23-1 qualifies as an ORF whose function is uncertain. After removal of 5 bases from V and 8 bases from J, the junction contained 7 bases not matched to a gene. The CDR3 totals 14 residues. The CDR3 DNA is TGCGCCAGCAGTATGGGACAGGGTGAGGACATTCAGTACTTC. Protein: CASSMGQGEDIQYF.

V and J are TRBV3-1 (or the pseudogene TRBV3-2) and TRBJ1-5, with TRBD1 matching over 7 bases. V dropped 4 bases and J dropped 9; count of bases not matched to a gene: 9. This CDR3 has 14 residues. Looked up from germline, CDR1 is LGHDT and CDR2 is YNNKEL (reference sequence). The chain's CDR3 is CASSPRDSGRPQHF. DNA for the CDR3: TGTGCCAGCAGCCCGCGGGACAGCGGTCGGCCCCAGCATTTT.

The rearrangement links TRBV9 to TRBJ1-6; D remains unclear. CDR1 SGDLS and CDR2 YYNGEE come from the germline V gene. The CDR3 consists of 15 residues. Trimming took 0 bases from V and 7 from J, leaving 11 bases between them. The CDR3 sequence is CASSVGGDTNSPLHF. The CDR3 region has the DNA TGTGCCAGCAGCGTAGGTGGAGATACCAATTCACCCCTCCACTTT.

A remark on this clone: The sample holds other DNA sequences that translate to the same CDR3. The chain couples TRBV9 to TRBJ2-1, with TRBD1 as a possible D gene (5 bases). The CDR3 sequence is 13 residues long. Trimming stripped 4 bases from V and 4 bases from J, with 9 bases between. Germline values: CDR1 SGDLS, CDR2 YYNGEE. CDR3 residues: CASSPQGYNEQFF. CDR3 DNA sequence: TGTGCCAGCAGCCCGCAGGGATACAATGAGCAGTTCTTC.

V usage is TRBV18 and J usage is TRBJ2-3, with a possible D match to TRBD2 (6 bases). CDR3 length equals 15 residues. Germline loops: CDR1 KGHSH, CDR2 LQKENI. Trimming cost V 1 base and J 0 bases, with 8 bases left between them. This CDR3 is CASSPQGTSTDTQYF. The DNA of the CDR3 is TGTGCCAGCTCACCACAGGGGACTAGCACAGATACGCAGTATTTT.

The rearrangement joins TRBV5-4 to TRBJ1-2; D possibly corresponds to TRBD1 (6 bases). Germline CDR1 reads SGHNT; CDR2 reads YYREEE (reference sequence). The V end lost 8 bases, the J end lost 4 bases, and 18 bases lay between the germline ends. There are 14 residues in the CDR3. The CDR3 bases are TGTGCCAGTAGCCCGGGGGGCGTCCCCTATGGCTACACCTTC. It yields the protein CASSPGGVPYGYTF.

The chain carries TRBV5-1 and TRBJ2-3, with TRBD2 matching 12 bases. The ends lost 0 bases at V and 1 base at J; junction bases unmatched: 6. Germline values: CDR1 SGHRS, CDR2 YFSETQ. This CDR3 is built from 18 residues. Here the CDR3 reads CASSLASSGRAGTDTQYF. The CDR3 coding sequence is TGCGCCAGCAGCTTGGCATCTAGCGGGAGGGCTGGCACAGATACGCAGTATTTT.

This rearrangement joins TRBV19 to TRBJ1-1; 7 nucleotides line up with TRBD1. This CDR3 spans 15 amino acids. Germline loops: CDR1 LNHDA, CDR2 SQIVND (reference sequence). V was pared by 7 bases and J by 0 bases, with 8 bases of the junction left unmatched. Here the CDR3 DNA reads TGTGCCAGTACCTTGGGACAGTCATTGAACACTGAAGCTTTCTTT. Its protein is CASTLGQSLNTEAFF.

This clone was detected a few times. The rearrangement joins TRBV5-1 to TRBJ1-3; D not resolved. Trimming removed 2 bases from V and 0 bases from J, with 9 bases in between. The germline CDR1 and CDR2 sequences are SGHRS and YFSETQ. The CDR3 sequence is 15 residues long. The CDR3 sequence: CASSFGGISGNTIYF. The DNA of the CDR3 is TGCGCCAGCAGCTTCGGCGGAATCTCTGGAAACACCATATATTTT.

The chain has TRBV4-3 and TRBJ1-5, with TRBD1 matching 7 bases. Germline CDR1 LGHNA, CDR2 YSLEER. Trimming cost V 1 base and J 4 bases; bases outside gene matches: 1. The CDR3 runs to 14 residues. As DNA, the CDR3 is TGCGCCAGCAGCCAAGCAGGGGGGAATCAGCCCCAGCATTTT. Residues: CASSQAGGNQPQHF.

The chain employs TRBV5-1 and TRBJ1-4, with D possibly TRBD1 on 5 matching bases. The CDR3 runs to 15 residues. The germline gives CDR1 SGHRS, CDR2 YFSETQ. V was trimmed by 4 bases and J by 4 bases, leaving 14 bases between them. CDR3: CASSPSTGRNEKLFF. The CDR3 DNA follows: TGCGCCAGCAGCCCTAGTACAGGCCGTAATGAAAAACTGTTTTTT.

This sequence joins TRBV4-3 and TRBJ2-1, with 8 bases lining up with TRBD2. CDR1 is LGHNA, CDR2 YSLEER, per germline. The V segment lost 4 bases and the J segment 1 base; nucleotides outside the gene matches: 9. This CDR3 is 17 amino acids long. CDR3 sequence: CASSRREREMSYNEQFF. The CDR3 DNA is TGCGCCAGCAGCCGCCGGGAGCGGGAGATGTCCTACAATGAGCAGTTCTTC.

The chain carries TRBV7-9 and TRBJ2-1; 9 bases fit TRBD1. V shed 2 bases, J shed 1 base, and the junction held 3 bases outside the gene matches. From germline, CDR1 is SEHNR and CDR2 FQNEAQ (reference sequence). CDR3 length: 16 amino acids. CDR3 loop: CASSLHGTGSYNEQFF. The CDR3 region has the DNA TGTGCCAGCAGCTTACACGGGACAGGGTCCTACAATGAGCAGTTCTTC.

This clone was detected a few times. The chain recombines TRBV7-9 with TRBJ1-1; 9 bases match TRBD1. The junction had 4 bases not matched to a gene; V was cut back by 3 bases and J by 2 bases. Germline CDR1 SEHNR, CDR2 FQNEAQ (reference sequence). The CDR3 is 15 residues long. The CDR3 region is CASSFWTGANTEAFF. Written as DNA, the CDR3 is TGTGCCAGCAGCTTTTGGACAGGGGCAAACACTGAAGCTTTCTTT.

There are a few counts of this clone. This chain links TRBV9 with TRBJ2-3; 11 bases match TRBD2. J gave up 1 base and V 0 bases, and 1 base lay outside the gene matches. The germline V gene has CDR1 SGDLS and CDR2 YYNGEE. The CDR3 loop spans 16 amino acids. The CDR3 region has the DNA TGTGCCAGCAGCGTAGGACTAGCGGGACGCACAGATACGCAGTATTTT. Protein product: CASSVGLAGRTDTQYF.